Each of the 23 T cell receptor beta chains below was sequenced from the same sample in a study of blood T cell repertoires in COVID-19. Some clones are missing from TCRdb's copy, which holds only in-frame ones; the method was immunoSEQ multiplex PCR. Of 160,000 or so clones listed, about 81% are singletons. Material for sequencing was peripheral blood. The origin of the receptors is a human donor in a cohort sampled during active COVID-19.

The chain uses TRBV29-1 and TRBJ1-1; 10 nucleotides line up with TRBD1. The germline V gene has CDR1 SQVTM and CDR2 ANQGSEA. Trimming at V came to 7 bases and at J to 0 bases, leaving 11 bases not matched to a gene. There are 16 residues in the CDR3. DNA of the CDR3: TGCAGCGGCACGACAGGGGGCGTGGGGATGAACACTGAAGCTTTCTTT. Protein: CSGTTGGVGMNTEAFF.

This clone has a single count. V gene TRBV6-2 or TRBV6-3 combines with J gene TRBJ2-2, with 7 positions matching TRBD1. CDR3 size: 16 residues. Germline-derived CDR1 and CDR2 are MNHEY and SVGEGT. V gave up 0 bases and J gave up 3 bases; unmatched junction bases: 4. The CDR3 is CASSYSWDRYTGELFF. CDR3 sequence (DNA): TGTGCCAGCAGTTACTCATGGGACAGATACACCGGGGAGCTGTTTTTT.

This clone has only a few counts. The chain carries TRBV7-9 and TRBJ1-2, with D maybe TRBD1 (5 bases). The CDR3 extends over 16 amino acids. From germline, CDR1 is SEHNR and CDR2 FQNEAQ (reference sequence). V was cut by 1 base and J by 5 bases, with 17 bases left in between. The chain's CDR3 is CASSLDIVGPRYGYTF. CDR3 coding DNA: TGTGCCAGCAGCTTAGATATCGTGGGGCCTCGGTATGGCTACACCTTC.

The rearrangement joins TRBV12-5 to TRBJ2-1, with 7 bases matching TRBD2. Looked up from germline, CDR1 is LGHNT and CDR2 is FRNRAP. Trimming took 4 bases from V and 10 from J; bases not matched to a gene: 7. This CDR3 is built from 13 residues. The CDR3 DNA sequence: TGTGCTAGTGGTTCGAGCGGGGCTTGGGAGCAGTTCTTC. It specifies CASGSSGAWEQFF. The full variable domain, its missing parts supplied by reference TRBV12-5 and TRBJ2-1, is DARVTQTPRHKVTEMGQEVTMRCQPILGHNTVFWYRQTMMQGLELLAYFRNRAPLDDSGMPKDRFSAEMPDATLATLKIQPSEPRDSAVYFCASGSSGAWEQFFGPGTRLTVL.

V usage is TRBV7-4 and J usage is TRBJ2-7; 15 bases map to TRBD2. The junction had 4 bases not matched to a gene; V was cut back by 4 bases and J by 12 bases. The CDR3 is made up of 13 amino acids. The germline V gene encodes CDR1 SGHVT and CDR2 SQSDAQ. Here the CDR3 DNA reads TGTGCCAGCAGCTCGGGACTAGCGGGAGGACGGTACTTC. Protein product: CASSSGLAGGRYF.

V gene TRBV19 combines with J gene TRBJ2-2; TRBD1 matches 7 bases. Looked up from germline, CDR1 is LNHDA and CDR2 is SQIVND (reference sequence). Losses at the gene ends were 11 bases for V and 0 bases for J; bases not matched to a gene: 6. This CDR3 is 14 amino acids long. This CDR3 is CAVPGTANTGELFF. As DNA, the CDR3 is TGTGCCGTCCCCGGGACAGCGAACACCGGGGAGCTGTTTTTT.

This chain links TRBV6-1 with TRBJ1-3; 8 nucleotides match TRBD1. The CDR3 spans 18 residues. Trimming cost V 2 bases and J 0 bases; bases outside gene matches: 9. The germline CDR1 and CDR2 sequences are MNHNS and SASEGT. CDR3 region: CASSEQGAINTSGNTIYF. CDR3 coding DNA: TGTGCCAGCAGTGAACAGGGGGCTATCAATACCTCTGGAAACACCATATATTTT.

The CDR3 is CASSLGRAGTDTQYF. CDR3 sequence (DNA): TGTGCCAGCAGCTTAGGTCGAGCGGGCACAGATACGCAGTATTTT. The V call is TRBV7-9, the J call TRBJ2-3, with TRBD2 as a possible D gene (5 bases). CDR1 and CDR2 from the germline V gene are SEHNR and FQNEAQ (reference sequence). V lost 1 base to trimming and J lost 1 base, with 9 bases between them. The CDR3 is 15 amino acids.

The V gene is TRBV5-1, the J gene TRBJ1-1; the D is unclear. Germline assignment: CDR1 SGHRS and CDR2 YFSETQ. Between the trimmed V and J ends, which lost 1 base and 0 bases, there was a span of 7 bases. This CDR3 comprises 14 residues. CDR3 sequence reads: CASSLTVLNTEAFF. The CDR3 DNA reads TGCGCCAGCAGCTTGACAGTTTTGAACACTGAAGCTTTCTTT.

V is TRBV10-3 and J is TRBJ2-3; 11 bases agree with TRBD2. V lost 3 bases to trimming and J lost 2 bases; unmatched junction nucleotides: 1. Germline CDR1 reads ENHRY; CDR2 reads SYGVKD. CDR3 size: 15 residues. The CDR3 nucleotides read TGTGCCATCAGTGATAGCGGGGGGGACACAGATACGCAGTATTTT. The encoded protein is CAISDSGGDTDTQYF.

In this sample, this clone turned up a few times. The chain combines TRBV6-2 or TRBV6-3 with TRBJ1-2; 8 nucleotides line up with TRBD1. Germline V gene lookup returns CDR1 MNHEY and CDR2 SVGEGT. The junction had 9 bases not matched to a gene; V was cut back by 5 bases and J by 4 bases. The CDR3 loop spans 15 amino acids. CDR3 nucleotide sequence: TGTGCCAGCAGTCCCATCCGGGGGACAGGCTATGGCTACACCTTC. Translation: CASSPIRGTGYGYTF.

This clone showed up just a few times. Additional DNA sequences in this sample encode the identical CDR3. The CDR3 reads CASSESGPLGALSEKLFF. The CDR3 DNA reads as TGCGCCAGCAGTGAGTCGGGGCCATTGGGGGCCCTATCTGAAAAACTGTTTTTT. This chain uses TRBV10-2 with TRBJ1-4; D possibly corresponds to TRBD1 (6 bases). The CDR3 has 18 amino acids. V was cut by 0 bases and J by 7 bases, with 21 bases left in between. Germline CDR1 and CDR2: WSHSY and SAAADI.

Here the CDR3 reads CATSLSTSGGSYNEQFF. The CDR3 DNA sequence: TGTGCAACCTCGCTTTCGACTAGCGGGGGTTCCTACAATGAGCAGTTCTTC. The V call is TRBV12-2, the J call TRBJ2-1; TRBD2 reflects the table's D call only, with no check against the DNA. TRBV12-2 is tagged as a pseudogene. The CDR3 is 17 residues long.

This chain connects TRBV7-9 to TRBJ1-2; D may be TRBD1 (6 bases). The length of the CDR3 is 14 residues. With 2 bases removed from V and 4 bases from J, the gap between germline ends came to 11 bases. Germline CDR1 and CDR2: SEHNR and FQNEAQ (reference sequence). The CDR3 sequence: CASSLNRELYGYTF. CDR3 DNA sequence: TGTGCCAGCAGCTTAAACAGGGAACTCTATGGCTACACCTTC.

This chain uses TRBV5-1 with TRBJ1-4; D is perhaps TRBD1 (6 bases). The V gene's germline CDR1 is SGHRS and CDR2 YFSETQ. This CDR3 is built from 15 residues. The V and J ends lost 4 bases and 0 bases respectively, with 10 bases between them. CDR3 nucleotides: TGCGCCAGCAGCGCGGACAGTACAACTAATGAAAAACTGTTTTTT. This translates into CASSADSTTNEKLFF.

This clone has a single count. The gene calls are TRBV4-3 and TRBJ2-1; 9 bases are shared with TRBD2. V gave up 1 base and J gave up 5 bases; unmatched junction bases: 3. This CDR3 is 15 amino acids long. Germline CDR1 reads LGHNA; CDR2 reads YSLEER. This chain's CDR3 is CASSQASSGNNEQFF. As DNA, the CDR3 is TGCGCCAGCAGCCAAGCCTCTAGCGGGAACAATGAGCAGTTCTTC.

This clone was recorded once. V usage is TRBV19 and J usage is TRBJ2-7; D possibly corresponds to TRBD1 (5 bases). The CDR3 totals 13 residues. Per the germline V gene, CDR1 is LNHDA and CDR2 is SQIVND (reference sequence). V gave up 3 bases and J gave up 3 bases, with 9 bases separating them. The CDR3 region is CASSIRAFYEQYF. CDR3 bases: TGTGCCAGTAGTATCAGGGCTTTCTACGAGCAGTACTTC.

The rearrangement uses TRBV15 and TRBJ1-2; 8 bases are shared with TRBD1. The CDR3 length is 14 residues. Germline loops: CDR1 LNHNV, CDR2 YYDKDF (reference sequence). V lost 5 bases, J lost 8 bases, and 10 bases stayed unmatched. CDR3 sequence: CATSPRAGGGGYTF. The CDR3 nucleotides are TGTGCCACCAGCCCCCGGGCAGGGGGCGGAGGCTACACCTTC.

The chain recombines TRBV6-5 with TRBJ2-5, with 7 nucleotides matching TRBD2. The CDR3 has 14 amino acids. V shed 6 bases, J shed 4 bases, and the junction held 8 bases outside the gene matches. Germline V gene data show CDR1 as MNHEY and CDR2 as SVGAGI. As DNA, the CDR3 is TGTGCCAGCAGGACGGGAGGCGGGGTAGAGACCCAGTACTTC. Translating it yields CASRTGGGVETQYF.

The V and J genes are TRBV28 and TRBJ1-2; D ambiguous. The CDR3 consists of 11 residues. The ends were cut back, 6 bases at V and 8 bases at J, with 10 bases in the middle. Germline V gene sequence: CDR1 MDHEN, CDR2 SYDVKM. The CDR3 DNA reads TGTGCCAGCAGCTCAACGAGGGGCTACACCTTC. Translating it yields CASSSTRGYTF.

The J gene is TRBJ2-4, the V gene TRBV6-1, with D perhaps TRBD2 (5 bases). The germline CDR1 and CDR2 sequences are MNHNS and SASEGT. The V end was cut by 3 bases, the J end by 8 bases, with 8 bases between. This CDR3 has 12 residues. The CDR3: CASSDGVDIQYF. The CDR3 nucleotides read TGTGCCAGCAGTGACGGGGTTGACATTCAGTACTTC.

The chain combines TRBV6-5 with TRBJ1-6, with a weak D call TRBD1 (5 bases). CDR1 is MNHEY, CDR2 SVGAGI, per germline. This CDR3 spans 14 amino acids. Trimming pared 6 bases from V and 6 bases from J, leaving 12 bases between. The CDR3 sequence: CASSAGPGNSPLHF. CDR3 in DNA: TGTGCCAGCAGCGCAGGGCCCGGTAATTCACCCCTCCACTTT.

This chain uses TRBV10-2 with TRBJ2-1; D is ambiguous. Between the trimmed V and J ends, which lost 6 bases and 5 bases, there was a span of 8 bases. Germline CDR1 and CDR2: WSHSY and SAAADI. The CDR3 contains 12 residues. The DNA of the CDR3 is TGCGCCAGCAGCACAACCCACAATGAGCAGTTCTTC. Its protein is CASSTTHNEQFF.